This TCR beta chain was sequenced for a study of T cell changes during pregnancy in multiple sclerosis. CDR1 and CDR2 from the germline V gene are SGHTA and FQGNSA. CDR3 length: 14 amino acids. V was pared by 0 bases and J by 2 bases, with 7 bases between. The method was immunoSEQ multiplex PCR; TCRdb's version includes in-frame clones alone and lacks a portion of them. The sample holds about 110,000 clones, around 92% seen once. The chain employs TRBV7-2 and TRBJ1-2; no definite D call. The specimen was peripheral blood, collected in the third trimester of pregnancy. This clonotype was sampled from a female donor in good health, enrolled as a control in a pregnancy study. As DNA, the CDR3 is TGTGCCAGCAGCTTAGCGCCGGGAAACTATGGCTACACCTTC. As protein: CASSLAPGNYGYTF.